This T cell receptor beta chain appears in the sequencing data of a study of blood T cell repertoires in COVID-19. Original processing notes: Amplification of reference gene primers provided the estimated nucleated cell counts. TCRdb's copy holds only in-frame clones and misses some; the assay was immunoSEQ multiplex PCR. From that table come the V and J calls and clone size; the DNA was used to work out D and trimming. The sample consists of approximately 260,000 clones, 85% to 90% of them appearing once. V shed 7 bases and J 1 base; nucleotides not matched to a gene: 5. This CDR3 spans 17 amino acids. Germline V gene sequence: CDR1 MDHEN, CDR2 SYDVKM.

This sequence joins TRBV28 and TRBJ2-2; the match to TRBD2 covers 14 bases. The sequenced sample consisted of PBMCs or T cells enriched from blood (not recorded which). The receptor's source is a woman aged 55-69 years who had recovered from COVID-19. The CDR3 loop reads CASTTSGRDLNTGELFF. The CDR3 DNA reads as TGTGCCAGCACGACTAGCGGGAGGGATCTGAACACCGGGGAGCTGTTTTTT.